The present entry profiles one TCR beta chain with its context. Its antigen is still unknown. This sample is part of a study of identical twins. Study results and limitations: The more abundant beta clonotypes in cord blood had fewer insertions, and memory repertoires did not show this.

TCRdb itself ran the 5' RACE reads through MiXCR, one entry per CDR3 protein. The sample has approximately 500,000 distinct CDR3 sequences; approximately 25% are singletons. The CDR3 is 15 residues long. Germline V CDR1 and CDR2: SGHRS, YFSETQ. V shed 4 bases and J shed 5 bases, with 18 bases lying between them. There were only healthy Caucasians among the donors. The same specimen was also included in a second study, on T cells expressing NK-cell markers. That investigation notes: Sorting was limited to alpha-beta TCR-expressing T cells with an anti-gamma-delta TCR antibody in several experiments. Dominant NKG2C+ clonotypes in roughly 6 donors made up roughly 1.0-7.0% of CD8+ T cells.

The chain uses TRBV5-1 and TRBJ1-1, with D perhaps TRBD1 (5 bases). This TCR derives from a woman between 18 and 29 years old in good health. Material: CD4+ T cells sorted from blood. The chain's CDR3 is CASSMIGGRGTEAFF. CDR3 in DNA: TGCGCCAGCAGCATGATCGGGGGAAGAGGGACTGAAGCTTTCTTT. Drawing the rest from reference TRBV5-1 and TRBJ1-1, the complete variable domain is KAGVTQTPRYLIKTRGQQVTLSCSPISGHRSVSWYQQTPGQGLQFLFEYFSETQRNKGNFPGRFSGRQFSNSRSEMNVSTLELGDSALYLCASSMIGGRGTEAFFGQGTRLTVV.